The present T cell receptor beta chain was sequenced within a study of T cell repertoires in cytomegalovirus infection. This clonotype turned up a few times. What it binds is unknown. Germline CDR1 and CDR2: LGHNA and YSLEER. Trimming took 0 bases from V and 2 from J; bases not matched to a gene: 23. This CDR3 is built from 23 residues. TCRdb analysed the reads with MiXCR anew, one entry per CDR3 protein. This sample has a few hundred thousand distinct CDR3 sequences, with approximately 35% found just once. This chain joins TRBV4-3 and TRBJ1-4; TRBD1 matches at 8 bases. This receptor was identified in a human donor in good health (CMV status not recorded). Some clones in this sample may be carry-over from other donors' samples. Sequencing was performed on cultured PBMCs, taken from culture after CMV antigen stimulation. CDR3 sequence (DNA): TGCGCCAGCAGCCAAGATCTATCGCTGGGGCAGGGGGCAAATTGGGCTACTAATGAAAAACTGTTTTTT. Its translation is CASSQDLSLGQGANWATNEKLFF.